The 21 T cell receptor beta chains listed next were all sequenced from one sample in a study of human T cells and chemical hapten exposure. TCRdb analysed the RACE reads with MiXCR anew, one entry per CDR3 protein. The table includes 350,000 to 450,000 distinct CDR3 sequences, more than 4.5% detected once. This sample's time point: pre-sensitization, week 0. The treatment: therapeutic diphenylcyclopropenone sensitization with weekly scalp DPC. This specimen was whole blood, taken in connection with sensitization to the hapten diphenylcyclopropenone (DPC). These receptors were taken from a woman aged 45 to 65 with alopecia areata. Some clones in this sample may be carry-over from other donors' samples.

The chain recombines TRBV21-1 with TRBJ2-2; the listed D gene, TRBD2, was not tested against the DNA. TRBV21-1 is deemed a pseudogene. This CDR3 has 16 residues. CDR3 nucleotide sequence: TGTGCCAGCATCCCGGGACTCCGGGAGATAGCCGGGGAGCTGTTTTTT. Translating gives CASIPGLREIAGELFF.

This clonotype has a handful of counts. The CDR3 region has the DNA TGTGCCTGGGAACATGGAGGGAACACTGAAGCTTTCTTT. It yields the protein CAWEHGGNTEAFF. The chain combines TRBV30 with TRBJ1-1, with D hard to call. Trimming removed 5 bases at V and 1 base at J, with 11 bases between. This CDR3 has 13 residues. Germline CDR1 and CDR2: GTSNPN and SVGIG (reference sequence).

The rearrangement joins TRBV4-1 to TRBJ2-7; 7 nucleotides agree with TRBD1. Per the germline V gene, CDR1 is MGHRA and CDR2 is YSYEKL. The CDR3 extends over 16 amino acids. V gave up 1 base and J gave up 2 bases; unmatched junction bases: 8. CDR3 sequence: CASSQGGDRVTYEQYF. CDR3 sequence (DNA): TGCGCCAGCAGCCAAGGAGGCGACAGGGTAACCTACGAGCAGTACTTC.

This clonotype was seen many times. The V call is TRBV28, the J call TRBJ2-1, with 7 bases lining up with TRBD1. V was clipped by 6 bases and J by 3 bases; unmatched bases: 8. CDR3 length equals 15 residues. Per the germline V gene, CDR1 is MDHEN and CDR2 is SYDVKM. Written as DNA, the CDR3 is TGTGCCAGCAGCCTAGACAGGGCGAGCTACAATGAGCAGTTCTTC. Amino acid sequence: CASSLDRASYNEQFF. The complete variable domain, with remaining parts taken from reference TRBV28 and TRBJ2-1, reads DVKVTQSSRYLVKRTGEKVFLECVQDMDHENMFWYRQDPGLGLRLIYFSYDVKMKEKGDIPEGYSVSREKKERFSLILESASTNQTSMYLCASSLDRASYNEQFFGPGTRLTVL.

The rearrangement joins TRBV10-3 to TRBJ1-2, with 7 positions matching TRBD1. Germline CDR1 reads ENHRY; CDR2 reads SYGVKD. With 0 bases clipped from V and 5 bases from J, the junction kept 9 bases outside the gene matches. The CDR3 contains 16 residues. This CDR3 reads CAISESRDRVNYGYTF. The CDR3 DNA follows: TGTGCCATCAGTGAGTCGAGAGACAGGGTAAATTATGGCTACACCTTC.

This clonotype was counted ten times or more. The J gene is TRBJ1-1, the V gene TRBV6-5, with D unclear. Germline CDR1 is MNHEY and CDR2 is SVGAGI. The CDR3 sequence is 15 residues long. V was trimmed by 0 bases and J by 3 bases, leaving 11 bases between them. The CDR3 loop is CASSYSPGGDTEAFF. DNA for the CDR3: TGTGCCAGCAGTTACTCGCCGGGCGGAGACACTGAAGCTTTCTTT.

This clonotype was recorded at least ten times. This chain connects TRBV3-1 to TRBJ2-3; 8 nucleotides agree with TRBD1. CDR3 length equals 14 residues. J gave up 1 base and V 8 bases, and 5 bases lay outside the gene matches. Per germline, CDR1 LGHDT and CDR2 YNNKEL (reference sequence). CDR3 DNA sequence: TGTGCCAGCTCACAGGGGGGCGGCACAGATACGCAGTATTTT. Encoded protein: CASSQGGGTDTQYF.

The chain has TRBV20-1 and TRBJ2-2; a possible D gene is TRBD2 (6 bases). V dropped 5 bases and J dropped 8 bases, with 9 bases sitting between them. Looked up from germline, CDR1 is DFQATT and CDR2 is SNEGSKA (reference sequence). The CDR3 has 11 residues. In nucleotides, the CDR3 is TGCAGTGCTCAAAGCGGGGGGGAGCTGTTTTTT. It codes for CSAQSGGELFF.

The sample holds a few counts of this clonotype. The chain has TRBV27 and TRBJ2-7; TRBD2 agrees at 11 bases. Losses at the gene ends were 4 bases for V and 6 bases for J; bases not matched to a gene: 8. The germline gives CDR1 MNHEY, CDR2 SMNVEV (reference sequence). The length of the CDR3 is 15 residues. CDR3 amino acids: CASSSRLAGSPEQYF. The CDR3 DNA follows: TGTGCCAGCAGTTCAAGACTAGCGGGAAGTCCCGAGCAGTACTTC.

V and J are TRBV10-3 and TRBJ2-6; D gene ambiguous. This CDR3 is 17 amino acids long. Germline assignment: CDR1 ENHRY and CDR2 SYGVKD. The V and J ends lost 0 bases and 0 bases respectively, with 9 bases between them. The CDR3 sequence: CAISESGSLSGANVLTF. CDR3 in DNA: TGTGCCATCAGTGAGTCAGGCTCACTCTCTGGGGCCAACGTCCTGACTTTC.

This clonotype was counted only a few times. The chain links TRBV2 to TRBJ1-5; TRBD1 aligns across 7 bases. J lost 7 bases, V lost 6 bases, and 6 bases had no gene match. Germline V gives CDR1 SNHLY, CDR2 FYNNEI. This CDR3 region has 13 residues. The chain's CDR3 is CASSAEGAQPQHF. For the CDR3, the DNA is TGTGCCAGCAGCGCGGAGGGGGCACAGCCCCAGCATTTT.

This clonotype was counted a few times. The chain combines TRBV3-1 with TRBJ1-5; D uncertain. In germline, CDR1 is LGHDT, CDR2 YNNKEL (reference sequence). The CDR3 has 13 residues. The ends were cut back, 0 bases at V and 4 bases at J, with 4 bases in the middle. CDR3 nucleotide sequence: TGTGCCAGCAGCCAAGATAAAAATCAGCCCCAGCATTTT. Translation: CASSQDKNQPQHF.

This clonotype was counted at least ten times. The chain is built from TRBV3-1 and TRBJ2-2; a possible D gene is TRBD1 (8 bases). Germline V lookup: CDR1 LGHDT, CDR2 YNNKEL (reference sequence). The ends were cut back, 2 bases at V and 3 bases at J, with 16 bases in the middle. The CDR3 extends over 17 amino acids. The CDR3 spells CASSQPGQGGDTGELFF. The DNA of the CDR3 is TGTGCCAGCAGCCAACCAGGACAGGGAGGGGACACCGGGGAGCTGTTTTTT.

This clonotype has only a few counts. CDR3 DNA: TGTGCCAGCAGCTTAGGGTCTGACTCTTACAATGAGCAGTTCTTC. Its protein is CASSLGSDSYNEQFF. The V call is TRBV11-2, the J call TRBJ2-1; D gene unclear. The CDR3 runs to 15 residues. V lost 1 base to trimming and J lost 4 bases, with 11 bases between them. CDR1 SGHAT and CDR2 FQNNGV come from the germline V gene.

The genes are TRBV7-2 and TRBJ2-2; TRBD1 matches 7 bases. The junction had 13 bases not matched to a gene; V was cut back by 2 bases and J by 7 bases. The CDR3 totals 17 residues. Germline lookup yields CDR1 SGHTA and CDR2 FQGNSA. This CDR3 reads CASSLRGQLRGGGELFF. Written as DNA, the CDR3 is TGTGCCAGCAGCTTAAGGGGACAGCTCCGGGGTGGCGGGGAGCTGTTTTTT.

This clonotype showed up just a few times. The chain is built from TRBV3-1 and TRBJ2-7; 8 nucleotides align to TRBD2. This CDR3 has 14 residues. Trimming removed 0 bases from V and 5 bases from J; junction bases left unmatched: 3. Germline CDR1 LGHDT, CDR2 YNNKEL (reference sequence). CDR3 amino acids: CASSQDPAGDEQYF. The DNA for the CDR3 is TGTGCCAGCAGCCAAGATCCAGCGGGAGACGAGCAGTACTTC.

This clonotype was picked up a small number of times. The rearrangement joins TRBV25-1 to TRBJ1-6, with D hard to call. CDR1 is MGHDK and CDR2 is SYGVNS in the germline V gene. The CDR3 spans 14 residues. V lost 3 bases to trimming and J lost 10 bases, with 13 bases between them. CDR3 loop: CASSEVGLESPLHF. CDR3 DNA sequence: TGTGCCAGCAGTGAGGTAGGGCTGGAGTCACCCCTCCACTTT.

This clonotype was counted a few times. The chain recombines TRBV14 with TRBJ1-1, with 8 bases matching TRBD1. The CDR3 length is 15 residues. CDR1 and CDR2 (germline): SGHDN, FVKESK. The J segment lost 4 bases and the V segment lost 4 bases, leaving 8 bases of the junction unmatched. This CDR3 is CASSRRTGMGTEAFF. The CDR3 region has the DNA TGTGCCAGCAGCCGTAGGACAGGGATGGGCACTGAAGCTTTCTTT. Drawing the rest from reference TRBV14 and TRBJ1-1, the complete variable domain is EAGVTQFPSHSVIEKGQTVTLRCDPISGHDNLYWYRRVMGKEIKFLLHFVKESKQDESGMPNNRFLAERTGGTYSTLKVQPAELEDSGVYFCASSRRTGMGTEAFFGQGTRLTVV.

This clonotype was seen many times. J is TRBJ2-7 and V is TRBV3-1, with TRBD2 identical over 10 bases. With 4 bases clipped from V and 7 bases from J, the junction kept 10 bases outside the gene matches. Looked up from germline, CDR1 is LGHDT and CDR2 is YNNKEL (reference sequence). The CDR3 has 15 residues. CDR3 residues: CASSPRLAGEREQYF. The CDR3, as DNA: TGTGCCAGCAGCCCCCGGCTAGCGGGAGAGAGGGAGCAGTACTTC.

In this sample, this clonotype turned up many times. The genes are TRBV29-1 and TRBJ2-1, with D perhaps assigned TRBD1 or TRBD2 (6 bases each). The CDR3 contains 13 residues. Germline V gene lookup returns CDR1 SQVTM and CDR2 ANQGSEA. V lost 7 bases and J lost 4, with 14 bases in between. CDR3 amino acids: CSAEGGQYNEQFF. The CDR3 DNA is TGCAGCGCCGAGGGAGGACAGTACAATGAGCAGTTCTTC.

This clonotype was recorded a few times. The V gene is TRBV14, the J gene TRBJ2-1, with 12 positions matching TRBD2. The ends lost 4 bases at V and 6 bases at J; junction bases unmatched: 4. The CDR3 spans 15 residues. Per germline, CDR1 SGHDN and CDR2 FVKESK. CDR3 in amino acids: CASSLGLAGTNEQFF. The CDR3 bases are TGTGCCAGCAGCCTTGGACTAGCGGGGACCAATGAGCAGTTCTTC.